This entry lists 29 T cell receptor beta chains sequenced from one sample in a study of T cells after yellow fever vaccination. TCRdb ran MiXCR on the 5' RACE reads and lists one entry per CDR3 protein. This sample yields 300,000 to 400,000 distinct CDR3 sequences, of which less than 9.5% are seen a single time; roughly 18% belongs to the top ten. This specimen was PBMCs, taken around 45 days after the first yellow fever vaccination. The receptor source for this set is a man younger than 35 who received the YFV17D yellow fever vaccine.

This rearrangement joins TRBV7-3 to TRBJ2-1, with TRBD2 matching 8 bases. The CDR3 covers 17 residues. V shed 1 base and J 5 bases; nucleotides not matched to a gene: 10. In germline, CDR1 is SGHTA, CDR2 FQGTGA. The CDR3 DNA is TGTGCCAGCAGCTTAATGGGGGGCGGGGGGCCACACAATGAGCAGTTCTTC. It yields the protein CASSLMGGGGPHNEQFF. Full variable domain (outside the CDR3, taken from reference TRBV7-3 and TRBJ2-1): GAGVSQTPSNKVTEKGKYVELRCDPISGHTALYWYRQSLGQGPEFLIYFQGTGAADDSGLPNDRFFAVRPEGSVSTLKIQRTERGDSAVYLCASSLMGGGGPHNEQFFGPGTRLTVL.

This clonotype was recorded a few times. This chain uses TRBV18 with TRBJ1-5; 7 nucleotides match TRBD1. The V segment lost 2 bases and the J segment 8 bases; nucleotides outside the gene matches: 6. The CDR3 is 14 amino acids. Germline loops: CDR1 KGHSH, CDR2 LQKENI. This chain's CDR3 is CASSPDRELEPQHF. CDR3 DNA sequence: TGTGCCAGCTCACCAGACAGGGAGCTGGAGCCCCAGCATTTT.

The chain links TRBV20-1 to TRBJ2-3; 7 bases line up with TRBD1. Trimming cost V 4 bases and J 3 bases; bases outside gene matches: 10. The length of the CDR3 is 15 residues. Germline assignment: CDR1 DFQATT and CDR2 SNEGSKA (reference sequence). Written as DNA, the CDR3 is TGCAGTGCTAAAAGCGACAGGGTCGGGACAGATACGCAGTATTTT. Its protein is CSAKSDRVGTDTQYF.

This clonotype was seen ten or more times. J is TRBJ2-1 and V is TRBV5-1; TRBD2 aligns across 10 bases. V shed 7 bases, J shed 6 bases, and the junction held 10 bases outside the gene matches. CDR1 is SGHRS and CDR2 is YFSETQ in the germline V gene. The CDR3 runs to 15 residues. Here the CDR3 DNA reads TGCGCCAGCGCCACCCTAGCGGGGGTCTTCAATGAGCAGTTCTTC. Its protein is CASATLAGVFNEQFF. Filled out from reference TRBV5-1 and TRBJ2-1, the complete variable domain reads KAGVTQTPRYLIKTRGQQVTLSCSPISGHRSVSWYQQTPGQGLQFLFEYFSETQRNKGNFPGRFSGRQFSNSRSEMNVSTLELGDSALYLCASATLAGVFNEQFFGPGTRLTVL.

The genes are TRBV2 and TRBJ2-2, with D hard to call. The V and J ends lost 8 bases and 1 base respectively, with 14 bases between them. Per germline, CDR1 SNHLY and CDR2 FYNNEI. This CDR3 comprises 15 residues. The CDR3 nucleotides are TGTGCCAGCCGCGCAAGCACTCAGAACACCGGGGAGCTGTTTTTT. It specifies CASRASTQNTGELFF. The full variable domain, rest sourced from reference TRBV2 and TRBJ2-2, is EPEVTQTPSHQVTQMGQEVILRCVPISNHLYFYWYRQILGQKVEFLVSFYNNEISEKSEIFDDQFSVERPDGSNFTLKIRSTKLEDSAMYFCASRASTQNTGELFFGEGSRLTVL.

This clonotype has just a few counts. The DNA for the CDR3 is TGTGCCAGCAGCGTTGGGTTCACAGATACGCAGTATTTT. It translates to CASSVGFTDTQYF. The chain carries TRBV9 and TRBJ2-3; no reliable D call. V lost 2 bases, J lost 2 bases, and 6 bases lay in between. The germline gives CDR1 SGDLS, CDR2 YYNGEE. This CDR3 has 13 amino acids.

This rearrangement joins TRBV7-3 to TRBJ1-5, with a weak D call TRBD1 (5 bases). Germline-derived CDR1 and CDR2 are SGHTA and FQGTGA. Trimming removed 5 bases from V and 2 bases from J, with 13 bases in between. The CDR3 totals 15 residues. The CDR3 protein is CASSRGAAGNQPQHF. The CDR3 region has the DNA TGTGCCAGCAGCCGAGGGGCCGCTGGCAATCAGCCCCAGCATTTT.

The sample holds a few counts of this clonotype. The CDR3 sequence: CSARGTRRETQYF. DNA for the CDR3: TGCAGTGCTAGAGGAACCAGGCGGGAGACCCAGTACTTC. The chain joins TRBV20-1 to TRBJ2-5; D unresolved. V was pared by 1 base and J by 5 bases, with 11 bases between. CDR1 and CDR2 from the germline V gene are DFQATT and SNEGSKA (reference sequence). CDR3 length: 13 amino acids.

The J gene is TRBJ1-4, the V gene TRBV28, with D possibly TRBD1 on 5 matching bases. The CDR3 is 17 residues long. Trimming took 7 bases from V and 0 from J, leaving 18 bases between them. The germline gives CDR1 MDHEN, CDR2 SYDVKM. The CDR3 DNA is TGTGCCAGCACTGGCGGGACGATCTTGACAACTAATGAAAAACTGTTTTTT. Translating gives CASTGGTILTTNEKLFF. The variable domain in full, completed from reference TRBV28 and TRBJ1-4, reads DVKVTQSSRYLVKRTGEKVFLECVQDMDHENMFWYRQDPGLGLRLIYFSYDVKMKEKGDIPEGYSVSREKKERFSLILESASTNQTSMYLCASTGGTILTTNEKLFFGSGTQLSVL.

In this sample, this clonotype turned up many times. The rearrangement uses TRBV15 and TRBJ2-3, with TRBD1 identical over 10 bases. V shed 5 bases, J shed 7 bases, and the junction held 9 bases outside the gene matches. This CDR3 contains 15 residues. Germline V gene data show CDR1 as LNHNV and CDR2 as YYDKDF (reference sequence). DNA of the CDR3: TGTGCCACCAGCGCCATGACAGGGGGCGGAAATACGCAGTATTTT. Encoded protein: CATSAMTGGGNTQYF.

This clonotype was observed a few times. This chain connects TRBV2 to TRBJ2-7; a weak D match, TRBD1 (5 bases). The CDR3 is 14 residues long. From germline, CDR1 is SNHLY and CDR2 FYNNEI. The V and J ends lost 3 bases and 2 bases respectively, with 11 bases between them. CDR3 sequence: CASSDAGNAYEQYF. CDR3 DNA: TGTGCCAGCAGTGATGCAGGGAATGCCTACGAGCAGTACTTC.

This rearrangement joins TRBV11-2 to TRBJ2-5; TRBD2 agrees at 13 bases. V was pared by 5 bases and J by 2 bases, with 11 bases of the junction left unmatched. CDR1 and CDR2 (germline): SGHAT, FQNNGV. This CDR3 region has 18 residues. DNA for the CDR3: TGTGCCAGCAGCCCGGGCGCCACTAGCGGGGGGGGACAAGAGACCCAGTACTTC. It specifies CASSPGATSGGGQETQYF.

CDR3 coding DNA: TGTGCCAGCAGAAAAACAGACGACCAAGAGACCCAGTACTTC. As protein: CASRKTDDQETQYF. The chain uses TRBV6-1 and TRBJ2-5, with D uncertain. V lost 6 bases and J 0 bases, leaving 11 bases between the germline ends. Germline V gene sequence: CDR1 MNHNS, CDR2 SASEGT. CDR3 size: 14 residues.

The rearrangement uses TRBV6-1 and TRBJ2-2; the match to TRBD1 covers 7 bases. The germline V gene encodes CDR1 MNHNS and CDR2 SASEGT. The CDR3 is made up of 17 amino acids. After removal of 6 bases from V and 5 bases from J, the junction contained 15 bases not matched to a gene. This CDR3 reads CASSPRQGRPGTGELFF. CDR3 bases: TGTGCCAGCAGCCCACGACAGGGCCGCCCGGGAACCGGGGAGCTGTTTTTT.

This clonotype has just a few counts. This CDR3 is CASSLQRGGADTQYF. CDR3 DNA: TGCGCCAGCAGCTTACAGCGGGGGGGCGCAGATACGCAGTATTTT. J is TRBJ2-3 and V is TRBV5-1; TRBD2 matches 10 bases. This CDR3 has 15 residues. In germline, CDR1 is SGHRS, CDR2 YFSETQ. V lost 2 bases, J lost 4 bases, and 4 bases stayed unmatched.

This clonotype was counted ten times or more. CDR3 sequence reads: CASSLLAGEQFF. The CDR3 DNA is TGTGCCAGCAGTTTATTAGCGGGCGAGCAGTTCTTC. J is TRBJ2-1 and V is TRBV7-2, with 7 bases identical to TRBD2. CDR3 length: 12 amino acids. CDR1 is SGHTA, CDR2 FQGNSA, per germline. J was trimmed by 10 bases and V by 6 bases; bases with no gene match: 6.

The V and J genes are TRBV11-3 and TRBJ1-1; D gene uncertain. Deletions cut 10 bases from V and 4 bases from J, with 19 bases between. The germline V gene encodes CDR1 SGHNT and CDR2 YENEEA. This CDR3 has 14 amino acids. The CDR3 region is CATPGLVMATEAFF. The CDR3 nucleotides read TGTGCCACCCCTGGTTTGGTCATGGCCACTGAAGCTTTCTTT.

This clonotype came up many times. V is TRBV4-3 and J is TRBJ2-5, with a tentative D call TRBD2 (5 bases). Germline CDR1 LGHNA, CDR2 YSLEER. This CDR3 has 16 residues. With 0 bases removed from V and 2 bases from J, the gap between germline ends came to 13 bases. The CDR3 nucleotides read TGCGCCAGCAGCCAAGAAACGGGGAGTACTCAAGAGACCCAGTACTTC. Protein product: CASSQETGSTQETQYF.

This clonotype was observed many times. The CDR3 reads CASDRDGTSGANVLTF. CDR3 bases: TGCGCCAGCGACAGGGACGGGACCTCTGGGGCCAACGTCCTGACTTTC. This chain connects TRBV5-1 to TRBJ2-6; TRBD1 aligns across 7 bases. This CDR3 contains 16 residues. The V gene end was trimmed by 7 bases and the J gene end by 0 bases; junction bases not matched to a gene: 7. CDR1 and CDR2 from the germline V gene are SGHRS and YFSETQ.

This clonotype has more than one count but fewer than ten. The chain recombines TRBV5-1 with TRBJ2-5; maybe TRBD1 (5 bases). The CDR3 spans 15 residues. Germline CDR1 is SGHRS and CDR2 is YFSETQ. V was clipped by 0 bases and J by 5 bases, with 14 bases between them. The CDR3 DNA follows: TGCGCCAGCAGCTTGGGGGCAGGGCTCTGGGAGACCCAGTACTTC. Its protein is CASSLGAGLWETQYF.

This clonotype showed up just a few times. The J gene is TRBJ2-2, the V gene TRBV6-1; 7 bases fit TRBD2. Germline trimming cut 7 bases from V and 5 bases from J; bases unmatched to any gene: 10. Germline CDR1 reads MNHNS; CDR2 reads SASEGT. The CDR3 loop spans 15 amino acids. CDR3 loop: CASTLSPGGTGELFF. CDR3 bases: TGTGCCAGCACCCTGAGCCCCGGGGGGACCGGGGAGCTGTTTTTT.

The sample holds a few counts of this clonotype. The chain has TRBV29-1 and TRBJ2-1; unclear D gene. V gave up 4 bases and J gave up 5 bases, with 6 bases separating them. The CDR3 is made up of 11 amino acids. Germline CDR1 reads SQVTM; CDR2 reads ANQGSEA. CDR3 protein: CSVVRHNEQFF. The CDR3 DNA reads as TGCAGCGTTGTACGTCACAATGAGCAGTTCTTC.

Ten or more counts support this clonotype. V usage is TRBV11-2 and J usage is TRBJ2-7; 10 nucleotides align to TRBD2. CDR1 is SGHAT and CDR2 is FQNNGV in the germline V gene. The CDR3 runs to 17 residues. The V gene end was trimmed by 1 base and the J gene end by 4 bases; junction bases not matched to a gene: 10. CDR3 DNA: TGTGCCAGCAGCTTAGGCCCTCTTAGCGGGGGGACTTACGAGCAGTACGTC. This encodes CASSLGPLSGGTYEQYV.

This clonotype was found many times. The chain has TRBV11-1 and TRBJ2-5; weak D call: TRBD1 (5 bases). V lost 2 bases and J lost 0, with 7 bases in between. CDR1 is SGHAT, CDR2 FQDESV, per germline (reference sequence). The CDR3 has 14 amino acids. CDR3 DNA sequence: TGTGCCAGCAGCTTACAGGGATACCAAGAGACCCAGTACTTC. It codes for CASSLQGYQETQYF.

This clonotype was seen a few times. V and J are TRBV12-3 or TRBV12-4 and TRBJ1-2; D might be TRBD1 (6 bases). The CDR3 runs to 13 residues. V was trimmed by 3 bases and J by 6 bases, leaving 11 bases between them. CDR3 in DNA: TGTGCCAGCAGTTTTACCGGGGGCAATGGCTACACCTTC. Its translation is CASSFTGGNGYTF.

CDR3 sequence: CASSQTLGTGGTYGYTF. CDR3 nucleotides: TGCGCCAGCAGCCAGACCCTCGGGACAGGCGGGACCTATGGCTACACCTTC. The chain couples TRBV4-1 to TRBJ1-2, with 8 bases matching TRBD1. V lost 3 bases and J lost 4; bases outside the gene matches: 13. Germline V gene sequence: CDR1 MGHRA, CDR2 YSYEKL. The CDR3 length is 17 residues.

The V and J genes are TRBV9 and TRBJ1-2; D remains ambiguous. CDR3 length: 15 residues. V shed 3 bases and J shed 0 bases, with 12 bases lying between them. The germline V gene encodes CDR1 SGDLS and CDR2 YYNGEE. In DNA form, the CDR3 reads TGTGCCAGCAGCGCTATGGACCGAGCTAACTATGGCTACACCTTC. Its protein is CASSAMDRANYGYTF.

In its sample, this clonotype was seen many times. The rearrangement joins TRBV3-1 to TRBJ2-1; 8 positions match TRBD2. V dropped 0 bases and J dropped 7; count of bases not matched to a gene: 5. CDR1 and CDR2 from the germline V gene are LGHDT and YNNKEL (reference sequence). The CDR3 extends over 15 amino acids. The CDR3 here is CASSQEFGGANEQFF. The CDR3 bases are TGTGCCAGCAGCCAAGAATTCGGGGGGGCTAATGAGCAGTTCTTC.

This clonotype was found a few times. This chain uses TRBV20-1 with TRBJ1-2; D remains unclear. There are 11 residues in the CDR3. Germline V CDR1 and CDR2: DFQATT, SNEGSKA (reference sequence). Trimming took 6 bases from V and 5 from J, leaving 10 bases between them. CDR3 sequence: CSAIVGYGYTF. CDR3 nucleotides: TGCAGTGCCATTGTAGGGTATGGCTACACCTTC.